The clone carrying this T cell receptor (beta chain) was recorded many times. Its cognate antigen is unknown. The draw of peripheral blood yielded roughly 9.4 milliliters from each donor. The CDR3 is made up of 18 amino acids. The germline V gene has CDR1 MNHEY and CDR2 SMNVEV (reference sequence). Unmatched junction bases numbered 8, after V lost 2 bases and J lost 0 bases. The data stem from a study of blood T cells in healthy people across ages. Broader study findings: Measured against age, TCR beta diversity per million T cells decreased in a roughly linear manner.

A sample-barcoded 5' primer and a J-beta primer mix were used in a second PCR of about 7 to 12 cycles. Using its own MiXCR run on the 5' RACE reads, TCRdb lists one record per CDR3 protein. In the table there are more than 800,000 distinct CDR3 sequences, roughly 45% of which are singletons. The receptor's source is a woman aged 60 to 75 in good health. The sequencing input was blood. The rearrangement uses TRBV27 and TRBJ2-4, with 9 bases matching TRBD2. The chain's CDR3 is CASSLIAGDVRAKNIQYF. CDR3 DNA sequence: TGTGCCAGCAGTTTAATAGCGGGAGATGTGAGAGCCAAAAACATTCAGTACTTC.